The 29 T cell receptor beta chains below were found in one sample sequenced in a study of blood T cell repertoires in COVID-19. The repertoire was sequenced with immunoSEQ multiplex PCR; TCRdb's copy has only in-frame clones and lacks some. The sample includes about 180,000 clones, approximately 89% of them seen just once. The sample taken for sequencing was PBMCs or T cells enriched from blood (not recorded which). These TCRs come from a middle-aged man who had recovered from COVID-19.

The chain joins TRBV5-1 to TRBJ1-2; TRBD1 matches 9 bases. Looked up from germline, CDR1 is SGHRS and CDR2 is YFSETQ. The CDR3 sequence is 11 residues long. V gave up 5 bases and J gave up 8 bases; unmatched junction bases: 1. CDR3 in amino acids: CASRTGGGYTF. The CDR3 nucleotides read TGCGCCAGCAGGACAGGGGGAGGCTACACCTTC.

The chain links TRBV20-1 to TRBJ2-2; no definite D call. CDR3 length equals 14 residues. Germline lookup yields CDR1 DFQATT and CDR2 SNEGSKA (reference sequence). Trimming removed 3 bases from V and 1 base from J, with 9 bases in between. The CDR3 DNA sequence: TGCAGTGCTAGTTTTGCGGAGAACACCGGGGAGCTGTTTTTT. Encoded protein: CSASFAENTGELFF.

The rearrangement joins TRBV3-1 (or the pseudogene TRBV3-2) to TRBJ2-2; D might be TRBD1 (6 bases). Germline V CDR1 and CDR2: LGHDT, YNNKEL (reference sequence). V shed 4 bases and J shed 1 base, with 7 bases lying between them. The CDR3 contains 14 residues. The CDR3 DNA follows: TGTGCCAGCAGCCGGGGACAGAACACCGGGGAGCTGTTTTTT. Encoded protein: CASSRGQNTGELFF.

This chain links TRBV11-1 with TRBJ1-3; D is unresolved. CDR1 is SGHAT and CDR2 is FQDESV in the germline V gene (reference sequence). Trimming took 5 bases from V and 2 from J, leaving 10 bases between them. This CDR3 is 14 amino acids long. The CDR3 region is CASSPAGTGNTIYF. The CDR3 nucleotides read TGTGCCAGCAGCCCGGCGGGGACTGGAAACACCATATATTTT.

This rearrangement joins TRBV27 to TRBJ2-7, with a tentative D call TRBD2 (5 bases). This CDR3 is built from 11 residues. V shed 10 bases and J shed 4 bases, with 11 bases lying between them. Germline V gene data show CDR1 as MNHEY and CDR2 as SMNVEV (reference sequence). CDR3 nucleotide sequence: TGTGCCACCAGGACGGGGTACGAGCAGTACTTC. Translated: CATRTGYEQYF.

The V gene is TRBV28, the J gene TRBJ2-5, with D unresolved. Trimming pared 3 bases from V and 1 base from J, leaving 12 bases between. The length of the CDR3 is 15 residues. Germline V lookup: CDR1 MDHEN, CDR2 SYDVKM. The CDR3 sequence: CASSLRRPLQETQYF. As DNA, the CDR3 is TGTGCCAGCAGTTTGAGGCGACCTCTCCAAGAGACCCAGTACTTC.

CDR3 sequence (DNA): TGTGCCATCAGTGACGTGGGGGCAGGGAACTATGGCTACACCTTC. Translated, it gives CAISDVGAGNYGYTF. This chain links TRBV10-3 with TRBJ1-2, with D perhaps TRBD1 (6 bases). The CDR3 runs 15 residues. Looked up from germline, CDR1 is ENHRY and CDR2 is SYGVKD. The V end was cut by 3 bases, the J end by 2 bases, with 13 bases between.

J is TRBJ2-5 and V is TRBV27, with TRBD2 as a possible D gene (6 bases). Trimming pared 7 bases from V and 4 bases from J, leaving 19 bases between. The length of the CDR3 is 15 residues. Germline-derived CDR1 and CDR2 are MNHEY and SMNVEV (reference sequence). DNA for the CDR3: TGTGCCAGCAACCCTCGTAGCGGTGGAGGAGAGACCCAGTACTTC. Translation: CASNPRSGGGETQYF.

In DNA form, the CDR3 reads TGTGCCAGCAGCTTACCCTGGACAAGTCCCGAAAAACTGTTTTTT. Protein: CASSLPWTSPEKLFF. V gene TRBV7-8 combines with J gene TRBJ1-4; D is possibly TRBD1 (5 bases). CDR3 length: 15 residues. In germline, CDR1 is SGHVS, CDR2 FQNEAQ. Trimming removed 2 bases at V and 8 bases at J, with 15 bases between.

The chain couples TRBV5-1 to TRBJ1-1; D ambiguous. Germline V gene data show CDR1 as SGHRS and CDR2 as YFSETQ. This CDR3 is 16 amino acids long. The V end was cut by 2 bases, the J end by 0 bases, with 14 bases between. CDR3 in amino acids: CASSFSIGNMNTEAFF. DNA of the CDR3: TGCGCCAGCAGCTTTAGTATCGGGAACATGAACACTGAAGCTTTCTTT.

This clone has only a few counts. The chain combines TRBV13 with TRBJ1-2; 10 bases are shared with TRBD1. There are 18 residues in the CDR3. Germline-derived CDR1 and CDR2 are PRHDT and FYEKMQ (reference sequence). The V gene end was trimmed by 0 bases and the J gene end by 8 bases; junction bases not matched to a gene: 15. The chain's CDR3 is CASSLGRTGGRPDGGYTF. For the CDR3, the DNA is TGTGCCAGCAGCTTAGGCCGGACAGGGGGTCGGCCCGATGGGGGCTACACCTTC.

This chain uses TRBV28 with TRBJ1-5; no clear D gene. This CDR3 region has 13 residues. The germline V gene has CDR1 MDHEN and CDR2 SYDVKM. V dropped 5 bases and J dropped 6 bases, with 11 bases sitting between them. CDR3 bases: TGTGCCAGCAGTCTCCGAGGGTTTCAGCCCCAGCATTTT. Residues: CASSLRGFQPQHF.

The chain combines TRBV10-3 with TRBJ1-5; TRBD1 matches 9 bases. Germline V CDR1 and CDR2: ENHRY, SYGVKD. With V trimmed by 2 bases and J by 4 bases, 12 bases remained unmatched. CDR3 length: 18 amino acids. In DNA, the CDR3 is TGTGCCATCAGTGAGACGTCCCGGGACAGGGTCAGAAATCAGCCCCAGCATTTT. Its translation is CAISETSRDRVRNQPQHF.

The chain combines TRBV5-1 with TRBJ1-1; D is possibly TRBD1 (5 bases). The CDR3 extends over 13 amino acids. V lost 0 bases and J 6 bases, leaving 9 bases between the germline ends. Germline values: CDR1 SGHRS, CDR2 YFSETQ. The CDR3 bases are TGCGCCAGCAGCTTGGAGCAGGGCGCTGAAGCTTTCTTT. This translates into CASSLEQGAEAFF.

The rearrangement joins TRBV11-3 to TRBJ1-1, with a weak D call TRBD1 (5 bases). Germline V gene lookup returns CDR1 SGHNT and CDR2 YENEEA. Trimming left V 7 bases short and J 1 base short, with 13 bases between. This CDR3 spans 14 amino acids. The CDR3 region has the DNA TGTGCCAGCACCTTCGCCGGGGGGAACACTGAAGCTTTCTTT. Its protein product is CASTFAGGNTEAFF.

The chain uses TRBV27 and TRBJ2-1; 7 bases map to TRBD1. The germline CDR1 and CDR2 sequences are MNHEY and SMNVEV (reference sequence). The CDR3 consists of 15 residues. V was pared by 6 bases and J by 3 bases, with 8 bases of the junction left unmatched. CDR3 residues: CASSPPGQLYNEQFF. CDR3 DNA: TGTGCCAGCAGCCCCCCGGGACAGCTCTACAATGAGCAGTTCTTC.

CDR3: CASSFKGDTEAFF. CDR3 sequence (DNA): TGTGCCAGCTCTTTCAAGGGGGACACTGAAGCTTTCTTT. The chain has TRBV27 and TRBJ1-1, with D perhaps TRBD1 (6 bases). V was pared by 8 bases and J by 3 bases, with 13 bases between. Germline CDR1 and CDR2: MNHEY and SMNVEV (reference sequence). The CDR3 has 13 residues.

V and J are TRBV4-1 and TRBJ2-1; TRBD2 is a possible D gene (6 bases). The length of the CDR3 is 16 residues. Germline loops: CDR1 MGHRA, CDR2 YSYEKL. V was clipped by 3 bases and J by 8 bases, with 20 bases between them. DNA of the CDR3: TGCGCCAGCAGCCATCGATGGGGGGAGGCGGTGGATGAGCAGTTCTTC. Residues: CASSHRWGEAVDEQFF.

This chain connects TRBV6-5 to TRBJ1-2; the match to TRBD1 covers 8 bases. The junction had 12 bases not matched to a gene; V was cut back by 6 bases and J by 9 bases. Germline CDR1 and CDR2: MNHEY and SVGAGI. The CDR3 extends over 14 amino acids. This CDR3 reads CASRTRAGGSSYTF. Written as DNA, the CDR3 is TGTGCCAGCAGAACCCGGGCAGGGGGCTCGAGCTACACCTTC.

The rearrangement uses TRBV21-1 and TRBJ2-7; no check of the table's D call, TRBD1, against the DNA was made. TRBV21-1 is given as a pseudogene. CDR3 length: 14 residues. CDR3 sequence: CASSNGTGAYEQYF. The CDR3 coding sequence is TGTGCCAGCAGCAATGGCACAGGGGCGTACGAGCAGTACTTC.

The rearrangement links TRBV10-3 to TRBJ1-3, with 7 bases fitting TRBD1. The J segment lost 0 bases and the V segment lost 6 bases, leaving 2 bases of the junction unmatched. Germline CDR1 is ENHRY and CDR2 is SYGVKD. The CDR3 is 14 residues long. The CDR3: CAISSGGSGNTIYF. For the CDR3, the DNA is TGTGCCATCAGCTCAGGGGGCTCTGGAAACACCATATATTTT.

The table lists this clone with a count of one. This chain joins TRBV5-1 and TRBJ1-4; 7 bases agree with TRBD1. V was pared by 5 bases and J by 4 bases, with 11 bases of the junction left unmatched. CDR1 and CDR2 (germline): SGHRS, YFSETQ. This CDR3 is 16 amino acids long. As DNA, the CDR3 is TGCGCCAGCAGGAGTCTCCGGGACAGTTATAATGAAAAACTGTTTTTT. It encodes CASRSLRDSYNEKLFF.

CDR3 protein: CASSSGTGPSYEQYF. CDR3 DNA: TGTGCCAGCAGCTCCGGGACAGGACCCTCCTACGAGCAGTACTTC. The gene calls are TRBV11-2 and TRBJ2-7; TRBD1 matches 8 bases. Germline lookup yields CDR1 SGHAT and CDR2 FQNNGV. Unmatched junction bases numbered 5, after V lost 4 bases and J lost 0 bases. This CDR3 is built from 15 residues.

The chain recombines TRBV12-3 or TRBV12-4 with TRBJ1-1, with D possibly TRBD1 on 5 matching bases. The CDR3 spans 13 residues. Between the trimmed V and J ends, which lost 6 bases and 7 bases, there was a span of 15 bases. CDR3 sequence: CASSLDSGNEAFF. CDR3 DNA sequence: TGTGCCAGCAGCCTCGACAGTGGGAATGAAGCTTTCTTT.

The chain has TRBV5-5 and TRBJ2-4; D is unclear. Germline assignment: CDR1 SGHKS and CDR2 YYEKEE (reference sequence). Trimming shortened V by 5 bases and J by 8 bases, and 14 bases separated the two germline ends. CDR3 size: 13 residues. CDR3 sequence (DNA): TGTGCCAGCAGACCGCCGGGTGCGCACATTCAGTACTTC. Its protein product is CASRPPGAHIQYF.

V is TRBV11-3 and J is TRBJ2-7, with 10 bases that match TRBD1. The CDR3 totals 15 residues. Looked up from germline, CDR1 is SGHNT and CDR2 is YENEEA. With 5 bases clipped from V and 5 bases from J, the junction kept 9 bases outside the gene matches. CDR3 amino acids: CASSPTGTGAHEQYF. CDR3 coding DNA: TGTGCCAGCAGCCCGACCGGGACAGGGGCCCACGAGCAGTACTTC.

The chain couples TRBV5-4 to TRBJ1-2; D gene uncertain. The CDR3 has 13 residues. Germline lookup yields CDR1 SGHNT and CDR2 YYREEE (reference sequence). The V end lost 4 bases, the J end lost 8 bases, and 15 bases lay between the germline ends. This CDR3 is CASSVGRSRGYTF. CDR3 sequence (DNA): TGTGCCAGCAGCGTGGGGAGGTCGAGGGGCTACACCTTC.

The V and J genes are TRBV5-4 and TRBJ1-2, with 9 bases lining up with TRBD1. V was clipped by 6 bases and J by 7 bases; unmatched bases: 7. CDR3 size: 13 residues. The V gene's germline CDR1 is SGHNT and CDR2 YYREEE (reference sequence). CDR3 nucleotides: TGTGCCAGCACCAGGACAGGGGCAAGTGGCTACACCTTC. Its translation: CASTRTGASGYTF.

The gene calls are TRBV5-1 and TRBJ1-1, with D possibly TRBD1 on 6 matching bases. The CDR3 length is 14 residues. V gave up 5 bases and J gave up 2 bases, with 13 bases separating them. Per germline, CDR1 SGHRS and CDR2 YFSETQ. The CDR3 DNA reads TGCGCCAGCAGGCCCGGGACACTTAACACTGAAGCTTTCTTT. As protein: CASRPGTLNTEAFF.